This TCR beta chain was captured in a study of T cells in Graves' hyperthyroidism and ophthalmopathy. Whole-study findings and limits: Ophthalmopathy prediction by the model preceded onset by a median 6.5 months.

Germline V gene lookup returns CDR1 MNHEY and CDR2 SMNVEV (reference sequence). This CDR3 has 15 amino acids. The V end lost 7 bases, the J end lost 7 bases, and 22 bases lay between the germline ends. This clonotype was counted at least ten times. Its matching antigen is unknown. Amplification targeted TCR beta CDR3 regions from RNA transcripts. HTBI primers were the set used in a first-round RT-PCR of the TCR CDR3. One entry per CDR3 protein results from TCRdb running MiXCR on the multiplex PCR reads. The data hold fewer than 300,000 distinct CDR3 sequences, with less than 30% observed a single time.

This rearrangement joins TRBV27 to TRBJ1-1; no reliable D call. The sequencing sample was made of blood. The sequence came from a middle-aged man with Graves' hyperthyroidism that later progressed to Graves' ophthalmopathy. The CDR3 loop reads CASTRSGRARSEAFF. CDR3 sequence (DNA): TGTGCCAGCACCAGAAGTGGTAGGGCTCGAAGTGAAGCTTTCTTT.